One sample yielded the 20 T cell receptor beta chains listed below, sequenced in a study of OX40 agonist ivuxolimab in advanced cancers. Sequenced by immunoSEQ multiplex PCR; TCRdb stores in-frame clones only, minus some. The sample has 85,000 to 100,000 clones, approximately 93% seen once. The input for sequencing was CD4+ or CD8+ T cells sorted from blood, taken in a trial of the OX40 agonist ivuxolimab. These receptors all stem from an adult with an advanced solid tumor such as melanoma, head and neck, liver or kidney cancer.

This chain joins TRBV7-6 and TRBJ2-1; 11 bases line up with TRBD2. From germline, CDR1 is SGHVS and CDR2 FNYEAQ. The V segment lost 5 bases and the J segment 7 bases; nucleotides outside the gene matches: 7. CDR3 length: 15 residues. CDR3 sequence reads: CASSRLAGRRNEQFF. Written as DNA, the CDR3 is TGTGCCAGCAGCCGACTAGCGGGACGTCGAAATGAGCAGTTCTTC.

V gene TRBV7-8 combines with J gene TRBJ1-3; D might be TRBD1 (5 bases). The germline V and J ends were trimmed by 1 base and 1 base, with 14 bases remaining between them. The germline CDR1 and CDR2 sequences are SGHVS and FQNEAQ. This CDR3 spans 17 amino acids. The CDR3, as DNA: TGTGCCAGCAGCTTAGTACAGGCCGAGGCTTCTGGAAACACCATATATTTT. It specifies CASSLVQAEASGNTIYF.

This chain uses TRBV10-2 with TRBJ2-1; 13 nucleotides match TRBD2. This CDR3 has 21 amino acids. Germline-derived CDR1 and CDR2 are WSHSY and SAAADI. Unmatched junction bases numbered 15, after V lost 4 bases and J lost 0 bases. In nucleotides, the CDR3 is TGCGCCAGCAGTGTGGTCGGACTAGCGGGAGCGTACAGGAGCTCCTACAATGAGCAGTTCTTC. This codes for CASSVVGLAGAYRSSYNEQFF.

This sequence joins TRBV2 and TRBJ2-5, with D uncertain. Germline V lookup: CDR1 SNHLY, CDR2 FYNNEI. This CDR3 comprises 9 residues. V dropped 8 bases and J dropped 5 bases, with 3 bases sitting between them. The CDR3 bases are TGTGCCAGCGGGGAGACCCAGTACTTC. Its protein product is CASGETQYF.

The chain is built from TRBV29-1 and TRBJ2-1; 8 bases are shared with TRBD2. V dropped 7 bases and J dropped 6; count of bases not matched to a gene: 11. This CDR3 has 14 residues. Germline lookup yields CDR1 SQVTM and CDR2 ANQGSEA. The chain's CDR3 is CSAPVAGGLNEQFF. The CDR3 nucleotides are TGCAGCGCCCCCGTTGCGGGAGGACTCAATGAGCAGTTCTTC.

CDR3 protein: CASSAGTGADYGYTF. In DNA form, the CDR3 reads TGTGCCAGCAGCGCCGGGACAGGGGCTGACTATGGCTACACCTTC. The rearrangement links TRBV6-6 to TRBJ1-2, with 10 bases matching TRBD1. Germline CDR1 is MNHNY and CDR2 is SVGAGI (reference sequence). The CDR3 has 15 amino acids. Germline trimming cut 6 bases from V and 3 bases from J; bases unmatched to any gene: 7.

The V call is TRBV5-1, the J call TRBJ2-1; possibly TRBD2 for D (6 bases). The V end lost 5 bases, the J end lost 3 bases, and 12 bases lay between the germline ends. This CDR3 has 14 residues. Germline V CDR1 and CDR2: SGHRS, YFSETQ. The CDR3 DNA is TGCGCCAGCAGGGACTACAGCTTCTACAATGAGCAGTTCTTC. Encoded protein: CASRDYSFYNEQFF.

The chain links TRBV30 to TRBJ2-6; 11 bases are a match to TRBD1. Germline V gene data show CDR1 as GTSNPN and CDR2 as SVGIG (reference sequence). This CDR3 comprises 18 residues. The J segment lost 2 bases and the V segment lost 2 bases, leaving 8 bases of the junction unmatched. CDR3 sequence (DNA): TGTGCCTGGAGTCCCCTAGCGGGACAGGGGGCTGGGGCCAACGTCCTGACTTTC. This translates into CAWSPLAGQGAGANVLTF.

The genes are TRBV2 and TRBJ1-5; D is unresolved. Germline CDR1 is SNHLY and CDR2 is FYNNEI. The CDR3 contains 14 residues. Between the trimmed V and J ends, which lost 6 bases and 0 bases, there was a span of 9 bases. The CDR3 DNA reads TGTGCCAGCAGGGAACCTTATAGCAATCAGCCCCAGCATTTT. As protein: CASREPYSNQPQHF.

This chain joins TRBV7-2 and TRBJ2-1, with D tentatively TRBD2 (6 bases). Trimming stripped 0 bases from V and 9 bases from J, with 9 bases between. CDR1 and CDR2 (germline): SGHTA, FQGNSA. The CDR3 loop spans 13 amino acids. CDR3 sequence reads: CASSLALEGEQFF. CDR3 in DNA: TGTGCCAGCAGCTTAGCTTTGGAGGGTGAGCAGTTCTTC.

The rearrangement joins TRBV28 to TRBJ2-3; D unclear. The germline gives CDR1 MDHEN, CDR2 SYDVKM. Trimming took 5 bases from V and 2 from J, leaving 11 bases between them. CDR3 length: 14 amino acids. Written as DNA, the CDR3 is TGTGCCAGCAGTCTTAATTACCCCACAGATACGCAGTATTTT. It yields the protein CASSLNYPTDTQYF.

The chain links TRBV29-1 to TRBJ2-1; TRBD2 matches at 9 bases. J gave up 9 bases and V 8 bases, and 11 bases lay outside the gene matches. The CDR3 runs 13 residues. The germline gives CDR1 SQVTM, CDR2 ANQGSEA. CDR3 nucleotide sequence: TGCAGCATCGGGCTAGCGGGGAGGGGTGAGCAGTTCTTC. It codes for CSIGLAGRGEQFF.

This rearrangement joins TRBV28 to TRBJ2-2; 7 nucleotides match TRBD1. In germline, CDR1 is MDHEN, CDR2 SYDVKM. This CDR3 has 14 residues. V shed 6 bases, J shed 6 bases, and the junction held 7 bases outside the gene matches. CDR3 residues: CASRGRQGPGELFF. CDR3 DNA sequence: TGTGCCAGCAGGGGGAGACAGGGTCCCGGGGAGCTGTTTTTT. Supplemented by reference TRBV28 and TRBJ2-2, the full variable domain reads DVKVTQSSRYLVKRTGEKVFLECVQDMDHENMFWYRQDPGLGLRLIYFSYDVKMKEKGDIPEGYSVSREKKERFSLILESASTNQTSMYLCASRGRQGPGELFFGEGSRLTVL.

The chain couples TRBV28 to TRBJ1-5; no clear D gene. Germline assignment: CDR1 MDHEN and CDR2 SYDVKM. The ends were cut back, 4 bases at V and 1 base at J, with 5 bases in the middle. This CDR3 is built from 13 residues. The chain's CDR3 is CASSSDSNQPQHF. The CDR3 nucleotides are TGTGCCAGCAGTTCGGACAGCAATCAGCCCCAGCATTTT. The variable domain in full, with the rest retrieved from reference TRBV28 and TRBJ1-5, is DVKVTQSSRYLVKRTGEKVFLECVQDMDHENMFWYRQDPGLGLRLIYFSYDVKMKEKGDIPEGYSVSREKKERFSLILESASTNQTSMYLCASSSDSNQPQHFGDGTRLSIL.

The rearrangement joins TRBV30 to TRBJ1-1; 7 bases align to TRBD1. This CDR3 is 11 amino acids long. Germline V gene data show CDR1 as GTSNPN and CDR2 as SVGIG (reference sequence). J lost 6 bases, V lost 5 bases, and 3 bases had no gene match. The CDR3: CAWDRAPEAFF. CDR3 DNA: TGTGCCTGGGACAGGGCCCCTGAAGCTTTCTTT.

This clone was detected once. The V gene is TRBV15, the J gene TRBJ2-4; possibly TRBD1 for D (5 bases). The CDR3 covers 13 residues. V lost 11 bases, J lost 5 bases, and 16 bases lay in between. CDR1 is LNHNV and CDR2 is YYDKDF in the germline V gene (reference sequence). The CDR3 protein is CAAATGTQNIQYF. The DNA of the CDR3 is TGTGCCGCCGCCACAGGTACCCAAAACATTCAGTACTTC.

This rearrangement joins TRBV6-1 to TRBJ2-4, with D unclear. Trimming removed 6 bases at V and 7 bases at J, with 10 bases between. From germline, CDR1 is MNHNS and CDR2 SASEGT. The CDR3 consists of 12 residues. The CDR3 DNA sequence: TGTGCCAGCAGCCTGGACGTGAACATTCAGTACTTC. Its translation is CASSLDVNIQYF.

J is TRBJ2-3 and V is TRBV9; 14 bases line up with TRBD2. Germline CDR1 and CDR2: SGDLS and YYNGEE. Losses at the gene ends were 4 bases for V and 5 bases for J; bases not matched to a gene: 9. The CDR3 covers 17 residues. As DNA, the CDR3 is TGTGCCAGCAGCAAATTCGGGACTAGCGGGAGTCTAGATACGCAGTATTTT. Protein sequence: CASSKFGTSGSLDTQYF.

The chain links TRBV11-3 to TRBJ2-1; 13 nucleotides match TRBD2. Germline CDR1 reads SGHNT; CDR2 reads YENEEA. V dropped 5 bases and J dropped 4; count of bases not matched to a gene: 5. The CDR3 runs 16 residues. This CDR3 reads CASSPLAGGIYNEQFF. In DNA, the CDR3 is TGTGCCAGCAGCCCACTAGCGGGAGGGATATACAATGAGCAGTTCTTC.

The CDR3 nucleotides read TGTGCCAGCGAGTCGAGCAATCAGCCCCAGCATTTT. As protein: CASESSNQPQHF. This sequence joins TRBV28 and TRBJ1-5; unclear D gene. Trimming pared 8 bases from V and 1 base from J, leaving 6 bases between. CDR1 and CDR2 from the germline V gene are MDHEN and SYDVKM. The CDR3 covers 12 residues.